These 5 T cell receptor beta chains share one sample of origin, sequenced in a study of cytomegalovirus exposure and HLA in healthy donors. The PCR was carried out with 60 Vbeta primers and 13 Jbeta primers. Method: immunoSEQ multiplex PCR; TCRdb's copy keeps in-frame clones and lacks some. Among about 110,000 clones listed, 69% were seen once. Sequences were obtained from PBMCs. Receptor source: a woman in her seventies in good health and CMV-seropositive.

This clone has just one count. The DNA of the CDR3 is TGTGCCAGCTCACCCCTAATGGGCGGGTACAATGAGCAGTTCTTC. Translation: CASSPLMGGYNEQFF. V and J are TRBV18 and TRBJ2-1; TRBD2 is a possible D gene (5 bases). The CDR3 is 15 amino acids. V was trimmed by 3 bases and J by 4 bases, leaving 13 bases between them. Germline V gives CDR1 KGHSH, CDR2 LQKENI.

This clone was seen once. The CDR3 is CSVEGQGNTEAFF. CDR3 in DNA: TGCAGCGTTGAGGGACAGGGGAACACTGAAGCTTTCTTT. This sequence joins TRBV29-1 and TRBJ1-1, with 9 bases aligning to TRBD1. V shed 3 bases and J 1 base; nucleotides not matched to a gene: 0. The CDR3 totals 13 residues. CDR1 and CDR2 (germline): SQVTM, ANQGSEA.

The V call is TRBV10-3, the J call TRBJ1-2; weak D call: TRBD1 (6 bases). The CDR3 loop spans 14 amino acids. Germline lookup yields CDR1 ENHRY and CDR2 SYGVKD. Trimming left V 3 bases short and J 4 bases short, with 12 bases between. CDR3 sequence: CAISDNQGIYGYTF. The CDR3 region has the DNA TGTGCCATCAGTGACAATCAGGGGATCTATGGCTACACCTTC.

Here the CDR3 reads CASSGQGGANTEAFF. CDR3 nucleotides: TGCGCCAGCAGCGGACAGGGGGGGGCGAACACTGAAGCTTTCTTT. This sequence joins TRBV5-1 and TRBJ1-1, with 10 bases that match TRBD1. The V and J ends lost 4 bases and 1 base, in that order; junction bases with no gene match: 4. This CDR3 spans 15 amino acids. Germline V CDR1 and CDR2: SGHRS, YFSETQ.

The chain recombines TRBV5-7 with TRBJ1-4; TRBD1 might be the D (5 bases). TRBV5-7 is an ORF, and what it does is uncertain. The CDR3 is 19 residues long. V was shortened by 1 base and J by 1 base, with 20 bases between the two germline ends. The CDR3 DNA reads TGTGCCAGCAGCTTGTTTCACACTGGGCCGGGGGGAACTAATGAAAAACTGTTTTTT. This gives the protein CASSLFHTGPGGTNEKLFF.